The rows below give T cell receptor beta chains drawn from one sample of a study of T-cell reconstitution after alpha-beta-depleted transplantation in children. Each CDR3 protein is one row after TCRdb ran MiXCR on the PCR reads. The sample shows some 520,000 distinct CDR3 sequences, approximately 30% of them seen only once. Sequencing used PBMCs from the stem cell graft donor, obtained from the stem cell graft. All receptors derive from a human donor who donated a stem cell graft to a child with aplastic anemia. CDR3s include the opening cysteine and the closing phenylalanine or tryptophan. The D gene is left open where the match is weak. Some rows have no size entry. The others give once, few or many, or a class for an expanded clone.

d_gene: TRBD2
abundance: few
j_gene: TRBJ2-1
len: 16
v_gene: TRBV5-1
CDR3aa: CASSSEASGRADEQFF
CDR3nt: TGCGCCAGCAGCTCCGAGGCAAGCGGGAGGGCCGATGAGCAGTTCTTC

d_gene: NA
abundance: NA
j_gene: TRBJ2-1
len: 15
v_gene: TRBV10-3
CDR3aa: CAISGVRNSYNEQFF
CDR3nt: TGTGCCATCAGTGGGGTCCGAAACTCCTACAATGAGCAGTTCTTC

d_gene: NA
abundance: few
j_gene: TRBJ1-1
len: 12
v_gene: TRBV29-1
CDR3aa: CSVEIQNTEAFF
CDR3nt: TGCAGCGTTGAAATTCAGAACACTGAAGCTTTCTTT

d_gene: NA
abundance: NA
j_gene: TRBJ2-3
len: 15
v_gene: TRBV7-9
CDR3aa: CASSLKSGTADTQYF
CDR3nt: TGTGCCAGCAGCTTAAAATCCGGGACGGCAGATACGCAGTATTTT

d_gene: NA
abundance: NA
j_gene: TRBJ2-7
len: 14
v_gene: TRBV5-1
CDR3aa: CASRVGTTDYEQYF
CDR3nt: TGCGCCAGCAGAGTAGGGACAACTGACTACGAGCAGTACTTC

d_gene: NA
abundance: few
j_gene: TRBJ1-2
len: 13
v_gene: TRBV7-9
CDR3aa: CASSFGGGSGYTF
CDR3nt: TGTGCCAGCAGCTTCGGAGGGGGGAGTGGCTACACCTTC

d_gene: NA
abundance: NA
j_gene: TRBJ1-1
len: 16
v_gene: TRBV29-1
CDR3aa: CSVDRTKLTGNTEAFF
CDR3nt: TGCAGCGTCGATAGGACCAAGCTTACAGGAAACACTGAAGCTTTCTTT

d_gene: NA
abundance: NA
j_gene: TRBJ1-4
len: 14
v_gene: TRBV5-1
CDR3aa: CASSLGGSGEKLFF
CDR3nt: TGCGCCAGCAGCTTAGGGGGATCGGGTGAAAAACTGTTTTTT

d_gene: NA
abundance: NA
j_gene: TRBJ2-2
len: 14
v_gene: TRBV9
CDR3aa: CASSVEGYTGELFF
CDR3nt: TGTGCCAGCAGCGTAGAAGGGTACACCGGGGAGCTGTTTTTT

d_gene: TRBD1
abundance: few
j_gene: TRBJ2-1
len: 16
v_gene: TRBV20-1
CDR3aa: CSARPGTGSSYNEQFF
CDR3nt: TGCAGTGCTCGTCCCGGGACAGGGAGCTCCTACAATGAGCAGTTCTTC

d_gene: TRBD1
abundance: NA
j_gene: TRBJ1-6
len: 14
v_gene: TRBV20-1
CDR3aa: CSAPRQGNNSPLHF
CDR3nt: TGCAGTGCTCCCCGACAGGGGAATAATTCACCCCTCCACTTT

d_gene: NA
abundance: few
j_gene: TRBJ1-2
len: 11
v_gene: TRBV28
CDR3aa: CASSRRDGYTF
CDR3nt: TGTGCCAGCAGCCGCAGGGATGGCTACACCTTC

d_gene: NA
abundance: medium-sized
j_gene: TRBJ2-3
len: 12
v_gene: TRBV5-6
CDR3aa: CASMRRRDTQYF
CDR3nt: TGTGCCAGCATGAGGCGCCGGGATACGCAGTATTTT

d_gene: NA
abundance: NA
j_gene: TRBJ1-1
len: 14
v_gene: TRBV5-1
CDR3aa: CASSLVHGNTEAFF
CDR3nt: TGCGCCAGCAGCTTGGTCCACGGTAACACTGAAGCTTTCTTT

d_gene: TRBD1
abundance: NA
j_gene: TRBJ1-1
len: 15
v_gene: TRBV7-9
CDR3aa: CASAGTDYVNTEAFF
CDR3nt: TGTGCCAGCGCCGGGACAGACTATGTCAACACTGAAGCTTTCTTT

d_gene: NA
abundance: NA
j_gene: TRBJ1-1
len: 12
v_gene: TRBV7-2
CDR3aa: CASSFRRAEAFF
CDR3nt: TGTGCCAGCAGCTTCCGGAGGGCGGAAGCTTTCTTT

d_gene: TRBD1
abundance: few
j_gene: TRBJ1-1
len: 18
v_gene: TRBV10-3
CDR3aa: CAISESKGPGTGKTEAFF
CDR3nt: TGTGCCATCAGTGAGTCGAAAGGGCCCGGGACAGGGAAGACTGAAGCTTTCTTT

d_gene: NA
abundance: NA
j_gene: TRBJ2-1
len: 16
v_gene: TRBV7-9
CDR3aa: CASSLGGGSDYNEQFF
CDR3nt: TGTGCCAGCAGCTTAGGCGGGGGCTCAGACTACAATGAGCAGTTCTTC

d_gene: TRBD1
abundance: many
j_gene: TRBJ2-1
len: 15
v_gene: TRBV7-8
CDR3aa: CASSSRRDRYNEQFF
CDR3nt: TGTGCCAGCAGCTCCCGCCGGGACAGGTACAATGAGCAGTTCTTC

d_gene: NA
abundance: NA
j_gene: TRBJ2-1
len: 14
v_gene: TRBV18
CDR3aa: CASSPQGGDNEQFF
CDR3nt: TGTGCCAGCTCACCACAGGGCGGGGACAATGAGCAGTTCTTC

d_gene: TRBD2
abundance: NA
j_gene: TRBJ2-7
len: 17
v_gene: TRBV27
CDR3aa: CASSWGGSFGPPGEQYF
CDR3nt: TGTGCCAGCAGTTGGGGCGGGAGTTTCGGGCCGCCGGGGGAGCAGTACTTC

d_gene: NA
abundance: few
j_gene: TRBJ1-1
len: 12
v_gene: TRBV6-2/TRBV6-3
CDR3aa: CASRLGGTEAFF
CDR3nt: TGTGCCAGCAGACTTGGGGGCACTGAAGCTTTCTTT